These T cell receptor beta chains were read from a single sample in a study of Ad26.COV2.S vaccination and SARS-CoV-2 variants. The method was immunoSEQ multiplex PCR; TCRdb's version includes in-frame clones alone and lacks a portion of them. The sample has approximately 410,000 clones, approximately 90% seen once. Material: peripheral blood, obtained in a trial of Ad26.COV2.S vaccine versus placebo. These receptors all stem from a person aged 18-60 years who received the Ad26.COV2.S COVID-19 vaccine or a placebo. Each CDR3 is given with its conserved first and last residue. Fields, in order: CDR3 protein, CDR3 DNA, J gene, clone size, V gene, D gene. A D gene is named only where the DNA matches it firmly. Only some rows state a clone size, as once, few, many or a class for expanded clones.

cdr3_aa: CASKTGGAGYEQYF; cdr3_nt: TGTGCCAGCAAGACCGGGGGGGCAGGCTACGAGCAGTACTTC; j_call: TRBJ2-7; clone_size: -; v_call: TRBV13; d_call: TRBD2
cdr3_aa: CASSGTGENTGELFF; cdr3_nt: TGTGCCAGCAGCGGGACAGGGGAGAACACCGGGGAGCTGTTTTTT; j_call: TRBJ2-2; clone_size: -; v_call: TRBV6-6; d_call: TRBD1
cdr3_aa: CASSFEWYNEQFF; cdr3_nt: TGCGCCAGCAGCTTTGAATGGTACAATGAGCAGTTCTTC; j_call: TRBJ2-1; clone_size: -; v_call: TRBV5-1; d_call: -
cdr3_aa: CASSLGGVGGKNTEAFF; cdr3_nt: TGTGCCAGCAGCTTAGGTGGGGTAGGGGGGAAGAACACTGAAGCTTTCTTT; j_call: TRBJ1-1; clone_size: -; v_call: TRBV11-2; d_call: -
cdr3_aa: CASSRKVGWDTEAFF; cdr3_nt: TGCGCCAGCAGCCGGAAAGTTGGGTGGGACACTGAAGCTTTCTTT; j_call: TRBJ1-1; clone_size: -; v_call: TRBV5-1; d_call: -
cdr3_aa: CASSFGGGTSYEQYF; cdr3_nt: TGTGCCAGCAGTTTTGGGGGGGGGACCTCCTACGAGCAGTACTTC; j_call: TRBJ2-7; clone_size: -; v_call: TRBV27; d_call: TRBD2
cdr3_aa: CASSQGKGYEQYF; cdr3_nt: TGCGCCAGCAGCCAAGGGAAGGGGTACGAGCAGTACTTC; j_call: TRBJ2-7; clone_size: -; v_call: TRBV4-1; d_call: -
cdr3_aa: CASSDGGALNEQFF; cdr3_nt: TGCGCCAGCAGTGATGGCGGGGCTCTCAATGAGCAGTTCTTC; j_call: TRBJ2-1; clone_size: -; v_call: TRBV10-1; d_call: -
cdr3_aa: CASSPSILNQPQHF; cdr3_nt: TGTGCCAGCTCACCATCGATCCTCAATCAGCCCCAGCATTTT; j_call: TRBJ1-5; clone_size: -; v_call: TRBV18; d_call: -
cdr3_aa: CASSLAGGSYEQYF; cdr3_nt: TGTGCCAGCAGCTTGGCTGGGGGCTCCTACGAGCAGTACTTC; j_call: TRBJ2-7; clone_size: once; v_call: TRBV5-4; d_call: -
cdr3_aa: CASSPSGGWNQETQYF; cdr3_nt: TGTGCCAGCAGCCCCAGCGGGGGATGGAACCAAGAGACCCAGTACTTC; j_call: TRBJ2-5; clone_size: -; v_call: TRBV9; d_call: TRBD2
cdr3_aa: CASSTGLAGYKSGANVLTF; cdr3_nt: TGTGCCAGCAGTACGGGACTAGCGGGGTATAAATCTGGGGCCAACGTCCTGACTTTC; j_call: TRBJ2-6; clone_size: -; v_call: TRBV6-2/TRBV6-3; d_call: TRBD2
cdr3_aa: CASSELSGGAPPSSYNEQFF; cdr3_nt: TGTGCCAGCAGTGAATTAAGCGGGGGGGCCCCCCCAAGCTCCTACAATGAGCAGTTCTTC; j_call: TRBJ2-1; clone_size: -; v_call: TRBV2; d_call: TRBD2
cdr3_aa: CSAETLNTQYF; cdr3_nt: TGCAGTGCTGAAACTCTTAATACGCAGTATTTT; j_call: TRBJ2-3; clone_size: -; v_call: TRBV20-1; d_call: -
cdr3_aa: CASREGLAGPYNEQFF; cdr3_nt: TGTGCCAGCAGAGAGGGACTAGCGGGGCCCTACAATGAGCAGTTCTTC; j_call: TRBJ2-1; clone_size: -; v_call: TRBV2; d_call: TRBD2
cdr3_aa: CASSSTAGAWGETQYF; cdr3_nt: TGTGCCAGCAGCTCCACGGCGGGGGCCTGGGGTGAGACCCAGTACTTC; j_call: TRBJ2-5; clone_size: -; v_call: TRBV5-8; d_call: -
cdr3_aa: CASSLSLDRGLKPQHF; cdr3_nt: TGTGCCAGCAGTTTGTCCCTGGACAGGGGGCTTAAGCCCCAGCATTTT; j_call: TRBJ1-5; clone_size: -; v_call: TRBV27; d_call: TRBD1